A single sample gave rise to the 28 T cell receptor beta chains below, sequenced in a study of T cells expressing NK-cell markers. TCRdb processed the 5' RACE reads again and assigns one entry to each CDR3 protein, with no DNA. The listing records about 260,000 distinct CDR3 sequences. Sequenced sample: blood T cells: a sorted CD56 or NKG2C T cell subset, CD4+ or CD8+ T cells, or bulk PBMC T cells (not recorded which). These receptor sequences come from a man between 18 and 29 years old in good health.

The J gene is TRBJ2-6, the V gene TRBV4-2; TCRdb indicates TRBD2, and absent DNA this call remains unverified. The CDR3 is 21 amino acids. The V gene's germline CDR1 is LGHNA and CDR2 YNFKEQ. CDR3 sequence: CASSQVGSDGLSGPGANVLTF.

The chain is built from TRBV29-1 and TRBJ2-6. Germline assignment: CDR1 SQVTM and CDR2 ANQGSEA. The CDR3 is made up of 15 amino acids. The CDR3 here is CSVGFRGSGANVLTF.

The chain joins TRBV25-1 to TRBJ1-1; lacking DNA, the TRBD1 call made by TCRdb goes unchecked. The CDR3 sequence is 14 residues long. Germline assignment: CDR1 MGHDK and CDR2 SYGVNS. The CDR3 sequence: CASSQYRDSTEAFF.

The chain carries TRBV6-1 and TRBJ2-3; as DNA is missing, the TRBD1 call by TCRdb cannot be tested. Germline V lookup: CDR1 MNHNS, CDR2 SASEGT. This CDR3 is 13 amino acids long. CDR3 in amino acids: CASKQGFTDTQYF.

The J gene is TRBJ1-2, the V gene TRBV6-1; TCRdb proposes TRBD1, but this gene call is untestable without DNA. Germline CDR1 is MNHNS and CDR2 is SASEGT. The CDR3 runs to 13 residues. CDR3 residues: CASRREGSYGYTF.

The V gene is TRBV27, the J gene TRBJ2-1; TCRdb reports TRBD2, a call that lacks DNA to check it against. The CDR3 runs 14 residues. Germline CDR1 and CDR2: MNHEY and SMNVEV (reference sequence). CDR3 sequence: CASSLSGLPNEQFF.

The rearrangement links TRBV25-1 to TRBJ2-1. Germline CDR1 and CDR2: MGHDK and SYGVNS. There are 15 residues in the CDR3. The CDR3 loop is CASSVELSSYNEQFF.

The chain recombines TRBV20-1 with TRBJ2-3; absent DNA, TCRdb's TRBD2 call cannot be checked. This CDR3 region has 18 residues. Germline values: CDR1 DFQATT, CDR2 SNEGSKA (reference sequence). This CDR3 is CSARDPLTSGSAGDTQYF.

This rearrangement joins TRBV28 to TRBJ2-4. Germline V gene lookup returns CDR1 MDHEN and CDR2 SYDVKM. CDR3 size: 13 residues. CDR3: CASSFEVLNIQYF.

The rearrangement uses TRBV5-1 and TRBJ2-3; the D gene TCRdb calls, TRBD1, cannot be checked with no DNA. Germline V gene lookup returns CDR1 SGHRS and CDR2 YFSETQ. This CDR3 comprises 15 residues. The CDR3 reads CASSLGQESTDTQYF.

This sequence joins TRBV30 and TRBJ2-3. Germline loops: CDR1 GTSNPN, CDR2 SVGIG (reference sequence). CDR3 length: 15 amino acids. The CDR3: CAWSVIWFSQSTQYF.

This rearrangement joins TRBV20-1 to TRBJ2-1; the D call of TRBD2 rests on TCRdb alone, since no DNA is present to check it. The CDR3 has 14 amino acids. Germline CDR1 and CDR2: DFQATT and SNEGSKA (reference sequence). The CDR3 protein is CSARASGGPLEQFF.

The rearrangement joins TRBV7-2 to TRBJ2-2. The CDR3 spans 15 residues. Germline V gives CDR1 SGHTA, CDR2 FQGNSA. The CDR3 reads CASSLGLSSTGELFF.

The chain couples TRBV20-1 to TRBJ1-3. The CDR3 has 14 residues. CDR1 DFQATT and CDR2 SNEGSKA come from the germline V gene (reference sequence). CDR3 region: CSANGVVSGNTIYF.

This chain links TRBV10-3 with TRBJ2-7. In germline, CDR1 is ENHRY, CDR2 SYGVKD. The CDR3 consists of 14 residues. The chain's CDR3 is CAIRATGNPYEQYF.

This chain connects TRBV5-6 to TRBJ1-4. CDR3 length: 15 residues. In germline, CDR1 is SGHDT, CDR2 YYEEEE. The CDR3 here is CASSLRRGLHEKLFF.

The CDR3 protein is CSVGLAMTDTQYF. The chain carries TRBV29-1 and TRBJ2-3; as DNA is missing, the TRBD2 call by TCRdb cannot be tested. This CDR3 comprises 13 residues. Germline CDR1 reads SQVTM; CDR2 reads ANQGSEA.

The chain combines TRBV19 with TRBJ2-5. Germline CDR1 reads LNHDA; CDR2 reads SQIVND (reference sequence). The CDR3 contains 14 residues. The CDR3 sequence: CASSIGSSRETQYF.

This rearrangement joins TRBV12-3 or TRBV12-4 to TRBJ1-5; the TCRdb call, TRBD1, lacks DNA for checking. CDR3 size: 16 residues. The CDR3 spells CASSQYRGGDGRTQHF.

The CDR3 loop is CASSAGLGAYNEQFF. The chain recombines TRBV2 with TRBJ2-1. CDR1 is SNHLY and CDR2 is FYNNEI in the germline V gene. This CDR3 has 15 residues.

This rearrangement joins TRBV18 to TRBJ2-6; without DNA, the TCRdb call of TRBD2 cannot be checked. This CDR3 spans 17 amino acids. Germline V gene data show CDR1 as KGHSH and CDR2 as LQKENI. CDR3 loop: CASSPPAGRTGANVLTF.

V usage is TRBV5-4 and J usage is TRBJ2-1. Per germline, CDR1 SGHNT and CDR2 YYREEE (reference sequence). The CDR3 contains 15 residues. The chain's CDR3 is CASSLARGSYNEQFF.

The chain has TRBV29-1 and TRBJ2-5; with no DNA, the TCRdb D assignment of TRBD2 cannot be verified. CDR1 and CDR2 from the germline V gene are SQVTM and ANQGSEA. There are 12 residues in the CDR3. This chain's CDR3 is CSAWEGGETQYF. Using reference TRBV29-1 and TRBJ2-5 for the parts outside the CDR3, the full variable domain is SAVISQKPSRDICQRGTSLTIQCQVDSQVTMMFWYRQQPGQSLTLIATANQGSEATYESGFVIDKFPISRPNLTFSTLTVSNMSPEDSSIYLCSAWEGGETQYFGPGTRLLVL.

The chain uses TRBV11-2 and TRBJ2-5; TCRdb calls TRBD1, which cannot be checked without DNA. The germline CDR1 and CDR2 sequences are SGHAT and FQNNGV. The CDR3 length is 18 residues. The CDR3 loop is CASSLGSRPGRQQETQYF. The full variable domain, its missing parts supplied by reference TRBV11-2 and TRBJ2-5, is EAGVAQSPRYKIIEKRQSVAFWCNPISGHATLYWYQQILGQGPKLLIQFQNNGVVDDSQLPKDRFSAERLKGVDSTLKIQPAKLEDSAVYLCASSLGSRPGRQQETQYFGPGTRLLVL.

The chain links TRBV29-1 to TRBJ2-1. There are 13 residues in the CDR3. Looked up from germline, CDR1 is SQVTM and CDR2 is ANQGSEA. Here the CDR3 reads CSVTDPSYNEQFF.

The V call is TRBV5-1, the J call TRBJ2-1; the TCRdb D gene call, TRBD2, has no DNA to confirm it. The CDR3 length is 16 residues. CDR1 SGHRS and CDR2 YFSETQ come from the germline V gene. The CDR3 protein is CASSPVGVAALFGQFF.

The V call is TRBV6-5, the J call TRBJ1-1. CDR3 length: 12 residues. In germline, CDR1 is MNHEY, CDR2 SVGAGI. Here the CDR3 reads CASSSNMPEAFF.

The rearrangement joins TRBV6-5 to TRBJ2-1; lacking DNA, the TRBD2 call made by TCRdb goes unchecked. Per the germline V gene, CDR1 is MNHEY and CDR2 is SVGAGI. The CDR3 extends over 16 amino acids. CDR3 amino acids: CASSYPRSGIYNEQFF.